These T cell receptor beta chains were read from a single sample in a study of cytomegalovirus exposure and HLA in healthy donors. Assay used: immunoSEQ multiplex PCR; TCRdb lists only in-frame clones, some missing. This table holds 120,000 to 150,000 clones, around 65% found once. Material for sequencing was PBMCs. Receptors originate from a male donor in good health and CMV-seronegative. CDR3s include the opening cysteine and the closing phenylalanine or tryptophan. A D gene is named only where the DNA matches it firmly. Clone size is given for some rows only: seen once, a few or many times, or a class if the clone is expanded.

TRBV5-4	TRBD1	few	TRBJ2-5	TGTGCCAGCAGCTTGGTAGGGGGCGAGGAGACCCAGTACTTC	CASSLVGGEETQYF
TRBV7-3	-	-	TRBJ1-5	TGTGCCAGCAGCAAACACTCGCGGGTCTGCAATCAGCCCCAGCATTTT	CASSKHSRVCNQPQHF
TRBV2	-	-	TRBJ2-5	TGTGCCAGCAGTGACGAGTACCAAGAGACCCAGTACTTC	CASSDEYQETQYF
TRBV11-2	TRBD2	-	TRBJ2-1	TGTGCCAGCAGCTTAGGGGGCCGGGGGGGGAACAATGAGCAGTTCTTC	CASSLGGRGGNNEQFF
TRBV29-1	TRBD1	-	TRBJ1-1	TGCAGCGTTGTGTTGGGACAGGGCACTGAAGCTTTCTTT	CSVVLGQGTEAFF
TRBV15	-	-	TRBJ2-1	TGTGCCACCAGCGATGACTACCGGGATGAGCAGTTCTTC	CATSDDYRDEQFF
TRBV7-9	-	-	TRBJ1-6	TGTGCCAGCAGCTCTGGACAGAAAAGGAATTCACCCCTCCACTTT	CASSSGQKRNSPLHF
TRBV29-1	TRBD1	few	TRBJ1-2	TGCAGCGTTGAACAGGGGGCGGGGTTGGTCGGCTACACCTTC	CSVEQGAGLVGYTF
TRBV7-2	-	-	TRBJ1-5	TGTGCCAGCAGCCCTCAGGGTTCCAATCAGCCCCAGCATTTT	CASSPQGSNQPQHF
TRBV5-6	-	-	TRBJ1-1	TGTGCCAGCAGCTTGTTCAGAGGTGAAGCTTTCTTT	CASSLFRGEAFF
TRBV12-5	-	-	TRBJ1-1	TGTGCTAGTGGTTTGGATCCGCGCACTGAAGCTTTCTTT	CASGLDPRTEAFF
TRBV13	-	-	TRBJ1-2	TGTGCCAGCAGCTTAGGGAGGAACTATGGCTACACCTTC	CASSLGRNYGYTF
TRBV29-1	TRBD1	-	TRBJ1-2	TGCAGCGGGGGTACGGGACAGGGGTTCTATGGCTACACCTTC	CSGGTGQGFYGYTF
TRBV7-9	-	-	TRBJ1-2	TGTGCCAGCAGCTTAGAAAGCCGAGGCTACACCTTC	CASSLESRGYTF
TRBV7-3	TRBD2	-	TRBJ2-7	TGTGCCAGCAGCCTGACTAGCGGGGCCTACGAGCAGTACTTC	CASSLTSGAYEQYF
TRBV7-8	TRBD2	-	TRBJ2-2	TGTGCCAGCAGCTTAGTTTCGGGGGGGTTGGTCACCGGGGAGCTGTTTTTT	CASSLVSGGLVTGELFF
TRBV6-5	-	-	TRBJ1-1	TGTGCCAGCAGTTACTTCGGCCAAACTCGGGGGACTGAAGCTTTCTTT	CASSYFGQTRGTEAFF
TRBV9	-	-	TRBJ1-1	TGTGCCAGCAGCGTAGGCCAGACAGGTGAAGCTTTCTTT	CASSVGQTGEAFF
TRBV18	TRBD1	-	TRBJ2-2	TGTGCCAGCTCATCCCCGGGACAGGGGGCCGGTACCGGGGAGCTGTTTTTT	CASSSPGQGAGTGELFF
TRBV6-5	-	-	TRBJ1-3	TGTGCCAGCATACGGGGAAACACCATATATTTT	CASIRGNTIYF
TRBV13	TRBD2	few	TRBJ2-1	TGTGCCAGCAGCCCGGGACTAGCGGCAAATGAGCAGTTCTTC	CASSPGLAANEQFF
TRBV6-4	TRBD2	-	TRBJ2-7	TGTGCCAGCAGTGACCCACGGACTAGCGGGGGGTCTACGTGTGAGCAGTACTTC	CASSDPRTSGGSTCEQYF
TRBV5-1	-	-	TRBJ1-4	TGCGCCAGCAGCACCAGGCCCTGGAGGGATGAAAAACTGTTTTTT	CASSTRPWRDEKLFF
TRBV28	-	-	TRBJ2-7	TGTGCCAGCAGTTTATTTACAGGGAGCTACGAGCAGTACTTC	CASSLFTGSYEQYF
TRBV19	TRBD1	once	TRBJ1-2	TGTGCCAGTAGGGTCGGGACAGGGGACTACACCTTC	CASRVGTGDYTF
TRBV6-8	-	-	TRBJ1-5	TGTGCCAGCAGTTACGAGACAGGAAACCGTAGCAATCAGCCCCAGCATTTT	CASSYETGNRSNQPQHF
TRBV6-5	-	-	TRBJ1-6	TGTGCCAGCACCCGACAGCTGTATAATTCACCCCTCCACTTT	CASTRQLYNSPLHF
TRBV11-3	-	-	TRBJ2-2	TGTGCCAGCAGCTTAGATAACAGGCCAAACACCGGGGAGCTGTTTTTT	CASSLDNRPNTGELFF
TRBV6-5	-	few	TRBJ2-2	TGTGCCAGCAGTTACATCCTGGCAGGGGCGGGCGGGGAGCTGTTTTTT	CASSYILAGAGGELFF
TRBV7-9	-	few	TRBJ2-7	TGTTCCAGCAGCTCACAGTTTCCCGAACAGATCAACTACGAGCAGTACTTC	CSSSSQFPEQINYEQYF
TRBV6-6	-	-	TRBJ1-5	TGTGCCAGCAGATGGACGCCGGGGGGTGAACAGCCCCAGCATTTT	CASRWTPGGEQPQHF
TRBV5-1	-	few	TRBJ1-6	TGCGCCAGCAGCTTGTTCCAGGGTAACAATTCACCCCTCCACTTT	CASSLFQGNNSPLHF
TRBV6-5	TRBD1	-	TRBJ1-2	TGTGCCAGCAGGGTGACAGGGGCCTCTGATGGCTACACCTTC	CASRVTGASDGYTF
TRBV7-2	TRBD2	-	TRBJ2-3	TGTGCCAGCAGCTTATTTCGGGGGGGCGGCACAGATACGCAGTATTTT	CASSLFRGGGTDTQYF
TRBV11-2	TRBD2	once	TRBJ2-5	TGTGCCAGCGCTAAGGGTGCGGGGGGGGCCCAAGAGACCCAGTACTTC	CASAKGAGGAQETQYF
TRBV25-1	-	few	TRBJ1-6	TGTGCCAGCAGTAGACGGGGAAACTCCTATAATTCACCCCTCCACTTT	CASSRRGNSYNSPLHF
TRBV16	-	-	TRBJ1-5	TGTGCCAGCAGCCAATCGTTGGTCGGCCGGGAACAGCCCCAGCATTTT	CASSQSLVGREQPQHF
TRBV2	TRBD2	few	TRBJ2-5	TGTGCCAGCAGGCTCGGGAGGGGAGAGACCCAGTACTTC	CASRLGRGETQYF
TRBV4-2	TRBD2	-	TRBJ2-3	TGTGCCAGCAGCCAGCCCGGGACTAGCGGGGAGGGAGATACGCAGTATTTT	CASSQPGTSGEGDTQYF
TRBV6-5	TRBD1	-	TRBJ1-1	TGTGCCAGCACCGACGAGGGACAGGGCACTGAAGCTTTCTTT	CASTDEGQGTEAFF
TRBV4-1	-	-	TRBJ1-2	TGCGCCAGCATGGTGGGGCCAATCGGGTATGGCTACACCTTC	CASMVGPIGYGYTF
TRBV5-1	-	few	TRBJ1-1	TGCGCCAGCAGTGCGTCAGGGGCAAGCACTGAAGCTTTCTTT	CASSASGASTEAFF
TRBV7-3	-	-	TRBJ2-3	TGTGCCAGCAGCCCGGATCCGGGATCCCCAGATACGCAGTATTTT	CASSPDPGSPDTQYF
TRBV5-3	TRBD1	-	TRBJ1-1	TGTGCCAGAAGCTTGGGGGCAGGGGGAAGGAACACTGAAGCTTTCTTT	CARSLGAGGRNTEAFF
TRBV7-8	TRBD1	-	TRBJ2-3	TGTGCCAGCAGCCCGGCAGGGGGCCGCACAGATACGCAGTATTTT	CASSPAGGRTDTQYF
TRBV7-2	TRBD1	few	TRBJ2-5	TGTGCCAGCAGCTTACAGGGGGCGATTACGGAGACCCAGTACTTC	CASSLQGAITETQYF